The 7 T cell receptor beta chains listed next were all sequenced from one sample in a study of technical replicates of blood from several donors. The method was immunoSEQ multiplex PCR; TCRdb's version includes in-frame clones alone and lacks a portion of them. The table includes fewer than 95,000 clones, about 93% detected once. The specimen was T cells isolated from PBMCs. The receptor source for this set is a human donor in good health.

V is TRBV2 and J is TRBJ1-4; 7 nucleotides match TRBD1. From germline, CDR1 is SNHLY and CDR2 FYNNEI. V trimming: 4 bases; J trimming: 4 bases; junction bases outside the gene matches: 6. The CDR3 is 15 residues long. The CDR3 is CASSGQGVNNEKLFF. The CDR3 DNA reads as TGTGCCAGCAGTGGTCAGGGGGTTAATAATGAAAAACTGTTTTTT.

CDR3 loop: CASSIAGFYEQFF. DNA for the CDR3: TGTGCCAGCAGCATAGCGGGGTTTTATGAGCAGTTCTTC. The V gene is TRBV13, the J gene TRBJ2-1; 8 positions match TRBD2. Looked up from germline, CDR1 is PRHDT and CDR2 is FYEKMQ (reference sequence). V was pared by 5 bases and J by 8 bases, with 5 bases of the junction left unmatched. This CDR3 comprises 13 residues.

J is TRBJ2-1 and V is TRBV13; D is possibly TRBD2 (5 bases). CDR1 and CDR2 (germline): PRHDT, FYEKMQ (reference sequence). Trimming took 1 base from V and 9 from J, leaving 10 bases between them. CDR3 length equals 13 residues. The CDR3 sequence is CASSLAPEVEQFF. As DNA, the CDR3 is TGTGCCAGCAGCTTAGCCCCGGAGGTTGAGCAGTTCTTC.

This chain connects TRBV9 to TRBJ2-7, with D possibly being TRBD2 (6 bases). The CDR3 runs to 14 residues. Trimming stripped 4 bases from V and 4 bases from J, with 15 bases between. Germline loops: CDR1 SGDLS, CDR2 YYNGEE. DNA for the CDR3: TGTGCCAGCAGCCCCGTGGGAGGCTATTACGAGCAGTACTTC. Its protein product is CASSPVGGYYEQYF. Together with reference TRBV9 and TRBJ2-7, the CDR3 gives the full variable domain: DSGVTQTPKHLITATGQRVTLRCSPRSGDLSVYWYQQSLDQGLQFLIQYYNGEERAKGNILERFSAQQFPDLHSELNLSSLELGDSALYFCASSPVGGYYEQYFGPGTRLTVT.

The chain recombines TRBV15 with TRBJ2-4; tentative D call: TRBD2 (6 bases). Germline CDR1 is LNHNV and CDR2 is YYDKDF (reference sequence). The CDR3 is 20 residues long. The V end was cut by 3 bases, the J end by 8 bases, with 32 bases between. The CDR3 reads CATSSGGRGGKGWFEYIQYF. The CDR3 DNA sequence: TGTGCCACCAGCAGCGGGGGACGAGGAGGAAAGGGTTGGTTTGAATACATTCAGTACTTC.

The gene calls are TRBV27 and TRBJ1-2; TRBD1 matches 8 bases. Germline V lookup: CDR1 MNHEY, CDR2 SMNVEV (reference sequence). Trimming removed 4 bases from V and 8 bases from J; junction bases left unmatched: 3. This CDR3 region has 12 residues. The CDR3 DNA sequence: TGTGCCAGCAGTTCCCAGGGGGCCGGCTACACCTTC. Translating it yields CASSSQGAGYTF.

The chain links TRBV27 to TRBJ2-7, with 8 bases aligning to TRBD1. Germline V gives CDR1 MNHEY, CDR2 SMNVEV (reference sequence). This CDR3 is built from 14 residues. The trim removed 1 base at V and 8 bases at J, leaving 7 bases unmatched. CDR3 protein: CASSLWSTGAQQYF. The CDR3 nucleotides are TGTGCCAGCAGTTTATGGTCGACAGGGGCACAGCAGTACTTC.